A single sample gave rise to the 25 T cell receptor beta chains below, sequenced in a study of CD8+CD57+ T cells in acquired aplastic anemia. Only patients with CD8+CD57+ cell expansion on flow cytometry were chosen for sequencing. TCR beta VDJ combinations and CDR3 sequences were profiled from genomic DNA. Using its own MiXCR run on the reads, TCRdb lists one record per CDR3 protein. The table lists fewer than 200,000 distinct CDR3 sequences, almost 50% of them singletons. Sequencing input: sorted CD4+, CD8+, or CD8+CD57+ T cells (not recorded which) from PBMCs. All receptors come from a human donor with aplastic anemia.

The gene calls are TRBV6-5 and TRBJ2-7; TRBD1 matches at 7 bases. V trimming: 3 bases; J trimming: 1 base; junction bases outside the gene matches: 3. The CDR3 is made up of 14 amino acids. Germline CDR1 MNHEY, CDR2 SVGAGI. CDR3 region: CASSYGDSSYEQYF. DNA for the CDR3: TGTGCCAGCAGTTATGGGGACAGTTCCTACGAGCAGTACTTC.

This clonotype has just a few counts. V and J are TRBV19 and TRBJ2-1; D unclear. The CDR3 contains 13 residues. Trimming stripped 1 base from V and 7 bases from J, with 8 bases between. Germline CDR1 reads LNHDA; CDR2 reads SQIVND (reference sequence). For the CDR3, the DNA is TGTGCCAGTAGTATAGGGGGAAGAAATGAGCAGTTCTTC. It translates to CASSIGGRNEQFF.

The chain recombines TRBV10-3 with TRBJ1-1; D unresolved. The V gene's germline CDR1 is ENHRY and CDR2 SYGVKD. The CDR3 is 12 amino acids. Trimming pared 7 bases from V and 7 bases from J, leaving 13 bases between. The CDR3 nucleotides read TGTGCCATCAAAGAATTAGGGAATGAAGCTTTCTTT. Translation gives CAIKELGNEAFF.

The V call is TRBV6-1, the J call TRBJ2-7, with a possible D match to TRBD1 (6 bases). V lost 5 bases to trimming and J lost 2 bases, with 16 bases between them. Germline V gives CDR1 MNHNS, CDR2 SASEGT. The CDR3 contains 15 residues. In DNA, the CDR3 is TGTGCCAGCAGTACCGACACAGGGTCGGCCTACGAGCAGTACTTC. As protein: CASSTDTGSAYEQYF.

With respect to this clonotype: This may arise from a read error, as a much more abundant clone is one base away. The chain combines TRBV10-3 with TRBJ1-6; 8 bases align to TRBD1. J lost 1 base, V lost 6 bases, and 5 bases had no gene match. From germline, CDR1 is ENHRY and CDR2 SYGVKD. This CDR3 contains 16 residues. CDR3: CAIRRQGASYNSPLHF. CDR3 coding DNA: TGTGCCATCAGACGGCAGGGGGCATCCTATAATTCACCCCTCCACTTT.

A word on this clonotype: An end of the junction differs from the germline gene, which may be a read error. The gene calls are TRBV6-1 and TRBJ1-1; tentatively, D is TRBD1 (6 bases). CDR1 and CDR2 (germline): MNHNS, SASEGT. CDR3 size: 18 residues. The CDR3 DNA follows: TGTGCCAGCAGTGGGAGGGTTGTAGGGGGTGGAGTCCGACCTGACGCTTTCTTT. It is translated as CASSGRVVGGGVRPDAFF.

In this sample, this clonotype turned up many times. The CDR3 bases are TGTGCCAGCAGAAGACAGGGGGCGTGGGGCTACACCTTC. Translating gives CASRRQGAWGYTF. The chain links TRBV2 to TRBJ1-2; 10 bases map to TRBD1. The CDR3 is 13 residues long. After removal of 6 bases from V and 8 bases from J, the junction contained 6 bases not matched to a gene. Germline V gene lookup returns CDR1 SNHLY and CDR2 FYNNEI.

This clonotype was picked up a small number of times. The chain recombines TRBV24-1 with TRBJ2-5, with TRBD1 matching over 8 bases. There are 17 residues in the CDR3. CDR1 is KGHDR, CDR2 SFDVKD, per germline. The V segment lost 1 base and the J segment 5 bases; nucleotides outside the gene matches: 11. CDR3 in DNA: TGTGCCACCAGTGATTTTGGACAGGGACCGGTTATGGAGACCCAGTACTTC. Translating it yields CATSDFGQGPVMETQYF.

This clonotype was seen repeatedly, ten times or more. V gene TRBV20-1 combines with J gene TRBJ2-1, with 10 positions matching TRBD1. From germline, CDR1 is DFQATT and CDR2 SNEGSKA (reference sequence). This CDR3 comprises 14 residues. V was clipped by 6 bases and J by 4 bases; unmatched bases: 6. For the CDR3, the DNA is TGCAGTGCCTTAGACAGGGGGCAATACAATGAGCAGTTCTTC. Protein product: CSALDRGQYNEQFF.

The chain carries TRBV6-1 and TRBJ2-5, with TRBD1 matching 8 bases. The V gene's germline CDR1 is MNHNS and CDR2 SASEGT. The ends lost 6 bases at V and 6 bases at J; junction bases unmatched: 9. The CDR3 contains 14 residues. Here the CDR3 DNA reads TGTGCCAGCAGGGCGACCAGGGGGCTGCAGACCCAGTACTTC. It encodes CASRATRGLQTQYF.

This clonotype appeared a few times. The chain combines TRBV28 with TRBJ1-1; D possibly corresponds to TRBD1 (6 bases). The V end was cut by 6 bases, the J end by 4 bases, with 18 bases between. Per germline, CDR1 MDHEN and CDR2 SYDVKM. The CDR3 runs 15 residues. The CDR3 here is CASRHQSTGSTEAFF. In DNA, the CDR3 is TGTGCCAGCAGACACCAATCCACAGGGAGCACTGAAGCTTTCTTT.

The genes are TRBV10-3 and TRBJ2-7, with 7 positions matching TRBD1. With 10 bases clipped from V and 6 bases from J, the junction kept 12 bases outside the gene matches. Germline V gene lookup returns CDR1 ENHRY and CDR2 SYGVKD. The CDR3 extends over 13 amino acids. The CDR3 DNA follows: TGTGCCACGACTCTGAACAGGGGTCGCGAGCAGTACTTC. Its protein is CATTLNRGREQYF.

In this sample, this clonotype turned up many times. The chain joins TRBV2 to TRBJ2-7; 11 positions agree with TRBD1. There are 13 residues in the CDR3. The ends lost 7 bases at V and 5 bases at J; junction bases unmatched: 4. Germline CDR1 SNHLY, CDR2 FYNNEI. The CDR3 loop is CASTGQGAHEQYF. In DNA form, the CDR3 reads TGTGCCAGCACCGGACAGGGGGCCCACGAGCAGTACTTC.

The chain combines TRBV12-3 or TRBV12-4 with TRBJ2-3; 10 bases fit TRBD1. This CDR3 contains 15 residues. Trimming cost V 5 bases and J 9 bases; bases outside gene matches: 11. The CDR3 sequence: CASSPPVGTGDTQYF. CDR3 DNA: TGTGCCAGCAGTCCGCCAGTCGGGACAGGGGACACGCAGTATTTT.

This rearrangement joins TRBV10-1 to TRBJ2-7, with 9 bases aligning to TRBD1. Germline lookup yields CDR1 WNHNN and CDR2 SYGVQD (reference sequence). The CDR3 consists of 14 residues. V gave up 7 bases and J gave up 11 bases; unmatched junction bases: 15. CDR3 DNA sequence: TGCGCCAGCAAACTGGGGACAGGGTCCCGGAGCGAGTACTTC. Encoded protein: CASKLGTGSRSEYF.

The rearrangement links TRBV25-1 to TRBJ1-4; D unresolved. The CDR3 extends over 13 amino acids. Germline V gene data show CDR1 as MGHDK and CDR2 as SYGVNS. Trimming cost V 6 bases and J 6 bases, with 11 bases left between them. The CDR3, as DNA: TGTGCCAGCAGCCGGAACCGGGATGAAAAACTGTTTTTT. Translation gives CASSRNRDEKLFF. Looking up the rest from reference TRBV25-1 and TRBJ1-4 gives the full variable domain: EADIYQTPRYLVIGTGKKITLECSQTMGHDKMYWYQQDPGMELHLIHYSYGVNSTEKGDLSSESTVSRIRTEHFPLTLESARPSHTSQYLCASSRNRDEKLFFGSGTQLSVL.

This chain links TRBV29-1 with TRBJ2-3; D perhaps matches TRBD1 (5 bases). The CDR3 is 16 residues long. Between the trimmed V and J ends, which lost 7 bases and 0 bases, there was a span of 20 bases. Germline V CDR1 and CDR2: SQVTM, ANQGSEA. The CDR3 here is CSAYIGASPSTDTQYF. CDR3 in DNA: TGCAGCGCGTACATTGGGGCCAGTCCTAGCACAGATACGCAGTATTTT.

The chain couples TRBV19 to TRBJ1-2, with TRBD1 matching 7 bases. The CDR3 sequence is 15 residues long. V was clipped by 5 bases and J by 4 bases; unmatched bases: 10. The germline V gene has CDR1 LNHDA and CDR2 SQIVND (reference sequence). The CDR3: CASSPTGTDPYGYTF. Here the CDR3 DNA reads TGTGCCAGTAGTCCCACCGGGACAGACCCCTATGGCTACACCTTC.

This clonotype was counted ten times or more. The J gene is TRBJ2-3, the V gene TRBV10-3; TRBD2 might be the D (5 bases). Per germline, CDR1 ENHRY and CDR2 SYGVKD. This CDR3 has 14 residues. Trimming pared 4 bases from V and 3 bases from J, leaving 11 bases between. The CDR3 bases are TGTGCCATCAGTGTTCGGGGTCGAACAGATACGCAGTATTTT. Protein: CAISVRGRTDTQYF.

This clonotype showed up just once. A much more abundant neighbour one base away suggests this may be a read error. The V gene is TRBV5-1, the J gene TRBJ2-5, with 11 bases matching TRBD2. Trimming cost V 3 bases and J 3 bases; bases outside gene matches: 4. The germline CDR1 and CDR2 sequences are SGHRS and YFSETQ. CDR3 length: 15 residues. CDR3 coding DNA: TGCGCCAGCAGCTCCTCTAGCGGGGGGAAAGAGACCCAGTACTTC. As protein: CASSSSSGGKETQYF.

This chain links TRBV29-1 with TRBJ1-5; the D is unclear. The CDR3 sequence is 14 residues long. With 7 bases removed from V and 1 base from J, the gap between germline ends came to 14 bases. Per germline, CDR1 SQVTM and CDR2 ANQGSEA. The CDR3, as DNA: TGCAGCGCGCGCCTAGACGGGAGCAATCAGCCCCAGCATTTT. This translates into CSARLDGSNQPQHF.

The chain uses TRBV19 and TRBJ2-7, with 10 positions matching TRBD2. The trim removed 5 bases at V and 1 base at J, leaving 5 bases unmatched. This CDR3 comprises 15 residues. Germline V gene sequence: CDR1 LNHDA, CDR2 SQIVND (reference sequence). The CDR3 spells CASSPSGGGSYEQYF. CDR3 nucleotides: TGTGCCAGTAGTCCGAGCGGGGGGGGTTCCTACGAGCAGTACTTC.

This clonotype has at least ten counts. The rearrangement links TRBV7-2 to TRBJ2-5, with 8 bases lining up with TRBD1. From germline, CDR1 is SGHTA and CDR2 FQGNSA. This CDR3 region has 15 residues. With V trimmed by 2 bases and J by 4 bases, 6 bases remained unmatched. CDR3 region: CASSLWSGGSETQYF. CDR3 DNA sequence: TGTGCCAGCAGCTTATGGTCAGGGGGCTCAGAGACCCAGTACTTC.

This clonotype was counted a single time. The rearrangement joins TRBV24-1 to TRBJ2-7, with no clear D. V lost 9 bases and J 4 bases, leaving 6 bases between the germline ends. The V gene's germline CDR1 is KGHDR and CDR2 SFDVKD. The CDR3 contains 10 residues. The CDR3 sequence: CATPPYEQYF. CDR3 sequence (DNA): TGTGCCACCCCCCCTTACGAGCAGTACTTC.

The chain has TRBV10-3 and TRBJ1-5, with a possible D match to TRBD1 (6 bases). This CDR3 is built from 12 residues. Trimming removed 9 bases at V and 10 bases at J, with 16 bases between. The germline CDR1 and CDR2 sequences are ENHRY and SYGVKD. CDR3 nucleotides: TGTGCCATACGACAGGACGGTTACCCCCAGCATTTT. Its protein product is CAIRQDGYPQHF.